The present T cell receptor beta chain was sequenced within a study of T-cell reconstitution after alpha-beta-depleted transplantation in children (dated by TCRdb to the mid-2010s). In terms of the full investigation: T-cell immune reconstitution after TCRalphabeta/CD19-depleted allogeneic hematopoietic cell transplantation in children was quantitatively tracked in the study by means of TCR repertoire profiling.

The library was produced with PCR. For sequencing, an Illumina HiSeq 2500 was employed. To normalize quantification of the TCRbeta repertoire, the TCR libraries were built with molecular barcoding that relied on unique molecular identifiers. TCRdb trimmed the raw reads at Q25, called clones with MiXCR and kept productive beta chains. Each CDR3 protein appears once, grouped with its most common genes and DNA. The sample has about 540,000 distinct CDR3 sequences on record, approximately 20% of them singletons. The ten top clones hold around 3.3% of the sample. Taken from cysteine to phenylalanine, the CDR3 has 14 residues. The DNA shown is the 42-base CDR3, in frame from base 1. The CDR1 and CDR2 encoded by the germline V gene (reference sequence) are DFQATT and SNEGSKA. V is pared back by 5 bases and J by 3 bases, with 17 bases lying between the germline termini. With respect to this clonotype: Its antigen is currently not known. No much larger clonotype is one base removed from it; base qualities were not supplied.

The V and J genes are TRBV20-1 and TRBJ2-7; TRBD1 is a weak D gene call, 7 bases matching. The receptor was isolated from a human donor who donated a stem cell graft to a child with acute lymphoblastic leukemia. Sequenced here: PBMCs from the stem cell graft donor, sampled from the stem cell graft. The sequence in DNA is TGCAGTGCTCCCGGAGGGACAGAGGGCTACGAGCAGTACTTC. Its translation reads: CSAPGGTEGYEQYF.